This T cell receptor (beta chain) was sequenced for a study of T cells after yellow fever vaccination. The wider study: Some fractions had low cell numbers, and these were prepared with SMART-Seq v4 Ultra Low Input.

Via MiXCR, TCRdb re-called the 5' RACE reads, giving one row per CDR3 protein. The table lists fewer than 350,000 distinct CDR3 sequences, 8.5% to 9% of them singletons. General study results and limits: Abundant clonotypes from the bulk population could have been carried over as contaminants into FACS-sorted repertoires. Faster peaking, at day 5 versus 15, marked a secondary response that was weaker.

This clonotype has more than one count but fewer than ten. Antigen unknown. The CDR3 has 19 amino acids. Unmatched junction bases numbered 16, after V lost 6 bases and J lost 4 bases. The germline V gene has CDR1 SGHDT and CDR2 YYEEEE. This clonotype was sampled from a man between 18 and 35 years old who received the YFV17D yellow fever vaccine. The gene calls are TRBV5-6 and TRBJ2-2, with 12 positions matching TRBD1. The sample consisted of PBMCs, taken on the day of the first yellow fever vaccination. The CDR3 loop reads CASTMSPGQGAGSTGELFF. CDR3 in DNA: TGTGCCAGCACCATGTCACCGGGACAGGGGGCCGGCTCCACCGGGGAGCTGTTTTTT.